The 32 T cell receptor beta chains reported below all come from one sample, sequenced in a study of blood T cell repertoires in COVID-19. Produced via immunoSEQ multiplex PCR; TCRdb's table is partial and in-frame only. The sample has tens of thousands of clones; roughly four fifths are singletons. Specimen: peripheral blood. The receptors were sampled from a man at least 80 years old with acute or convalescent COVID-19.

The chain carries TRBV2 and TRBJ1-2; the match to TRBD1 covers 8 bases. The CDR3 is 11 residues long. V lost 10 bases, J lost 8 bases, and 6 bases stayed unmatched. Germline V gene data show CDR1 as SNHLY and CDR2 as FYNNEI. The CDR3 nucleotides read TGTGCCATTTCGGACAGGGTCGGCTACACCTTC. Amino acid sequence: CAISDRVGYTF.

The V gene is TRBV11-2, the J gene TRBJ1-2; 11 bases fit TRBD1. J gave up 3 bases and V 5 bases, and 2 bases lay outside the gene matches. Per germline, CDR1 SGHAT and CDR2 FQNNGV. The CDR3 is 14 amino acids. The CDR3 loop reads CASSPGQGDYGYTF. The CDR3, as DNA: TGTGCCAGCAGCCCGGGACAGGGGGACTATGGCTACACCTTC.

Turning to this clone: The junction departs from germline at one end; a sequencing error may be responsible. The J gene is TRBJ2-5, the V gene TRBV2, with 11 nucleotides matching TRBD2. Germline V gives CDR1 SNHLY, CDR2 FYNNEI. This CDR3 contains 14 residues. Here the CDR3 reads CVRGTSGLQETQYF. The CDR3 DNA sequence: TGCGTCCGGGGGACTAGCGGCTTACAAGAGACCCAGTACTTC.

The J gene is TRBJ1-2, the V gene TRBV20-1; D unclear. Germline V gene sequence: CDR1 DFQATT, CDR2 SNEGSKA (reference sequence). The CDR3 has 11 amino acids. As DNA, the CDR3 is TGCAGCCTTAGTGTCGCCTATGGCTACACCTTC. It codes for CSLSVAYGYTF.

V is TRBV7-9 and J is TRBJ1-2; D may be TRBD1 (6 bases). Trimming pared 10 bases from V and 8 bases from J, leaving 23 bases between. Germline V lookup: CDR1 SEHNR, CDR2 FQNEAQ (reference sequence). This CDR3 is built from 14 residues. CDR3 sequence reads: CATTPGGAGEGYTF. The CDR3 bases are TGTGCCACCACTCCGGGGGGGGCGGGAGAAGGCTACACCTTC.

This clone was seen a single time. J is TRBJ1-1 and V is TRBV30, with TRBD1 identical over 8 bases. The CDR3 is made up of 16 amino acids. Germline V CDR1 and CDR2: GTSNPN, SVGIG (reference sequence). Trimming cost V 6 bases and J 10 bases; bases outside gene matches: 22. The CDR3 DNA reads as TGTGCCTGTTCGGGCCCGGACAGGGTTTCTGAATTTGTAGCTTTCTTT. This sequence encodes CACSGPDRVSEFVAFF.

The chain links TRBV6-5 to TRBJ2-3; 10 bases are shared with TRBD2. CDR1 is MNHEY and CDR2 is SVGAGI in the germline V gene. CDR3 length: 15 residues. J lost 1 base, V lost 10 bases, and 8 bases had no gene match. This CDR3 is CATLIGTSGTDTQYF. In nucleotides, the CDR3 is TGTGCCACACTGATCGGGACTAGCGGCACAGATACGCAGTATTTT.

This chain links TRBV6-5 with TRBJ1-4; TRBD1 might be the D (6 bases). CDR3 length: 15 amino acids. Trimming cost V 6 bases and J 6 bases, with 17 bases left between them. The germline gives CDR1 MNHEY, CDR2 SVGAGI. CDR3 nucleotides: TGTGCCAGCAGATTAAGCAGGAAGGGGGATGAAAAACTGTTTTTT. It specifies CASRLSRKGDEKLFF.

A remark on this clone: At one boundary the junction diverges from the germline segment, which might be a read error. The DNA of the CDR3 is TGTGCCAGCAGTTCCGCGACAGGTCAGGCGGTTATATTC. Amino acids: CASSSATGQAVIF. J is TRBJ2-7 and V is TRBV6-5, with a tentative D call TRBD1 (6 bases). The CDR3 consists of 13 residues. CDR1 and CDR2 from the germline V gene are MNHEY and SVGAGI.

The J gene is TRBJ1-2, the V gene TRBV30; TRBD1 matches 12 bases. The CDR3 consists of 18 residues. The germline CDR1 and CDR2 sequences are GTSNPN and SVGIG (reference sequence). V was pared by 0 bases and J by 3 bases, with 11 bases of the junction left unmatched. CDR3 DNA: TGTGCCTGGAGTGTACCATCGGGACAGGGGGCGATTTACTATGGCTACACCTTC. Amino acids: CAWSVPSGQGAIYYGYTF.

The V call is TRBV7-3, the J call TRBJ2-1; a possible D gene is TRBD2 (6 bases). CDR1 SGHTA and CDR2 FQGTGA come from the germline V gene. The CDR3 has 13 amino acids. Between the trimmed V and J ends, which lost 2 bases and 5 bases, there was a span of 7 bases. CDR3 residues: CASSLRGNNEQFF. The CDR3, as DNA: TGTGCCAGCAGCTTACGGGGGAACAATGAGCAGTTCTTC.

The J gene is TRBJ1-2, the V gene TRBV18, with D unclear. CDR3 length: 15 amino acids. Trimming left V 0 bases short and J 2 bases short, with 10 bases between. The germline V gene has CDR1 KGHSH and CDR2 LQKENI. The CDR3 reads CASSPPTGRNYGYTF. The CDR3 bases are TGTGCCAGCTCACCACCAACCGGCAGGAACTATGGCTACACCTTC.

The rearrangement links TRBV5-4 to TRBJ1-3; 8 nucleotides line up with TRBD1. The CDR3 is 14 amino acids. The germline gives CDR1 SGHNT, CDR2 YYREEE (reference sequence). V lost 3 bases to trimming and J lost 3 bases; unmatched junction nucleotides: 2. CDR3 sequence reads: CASSSTGGGNTIYF. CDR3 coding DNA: TGTGCCAGCAGCTCTACAGGGGGTGGAAACACCATATATTTT.

The CDR3 coding sequence is TGTGCCAGTAGCGGGGGATTTAATCTCCTCACAGATACGCAGTATTTT. Protein sequence: CASSGGFNLLTDTQYF. The V and J genes are TRBV19 and TRBJ2-3; tentative D call: TRBD2 (6 bases). Germline lookup yields CDR1 LNHDA and CDR2 SQIVND (reference sequence). Trimming cost V 6 bases and J 2 bases, with 18 bases left between them. The CDR3 contains 16 residues.

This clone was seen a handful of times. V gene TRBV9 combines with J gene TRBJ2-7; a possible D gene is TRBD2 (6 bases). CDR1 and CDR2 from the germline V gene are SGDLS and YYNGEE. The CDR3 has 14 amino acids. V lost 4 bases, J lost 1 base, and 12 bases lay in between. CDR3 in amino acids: CASSPRGNSYEQYF. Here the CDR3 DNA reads TGTGCCAGCAGCCCTCGCGGGAATTCCTACGAGCAGTACTTC.

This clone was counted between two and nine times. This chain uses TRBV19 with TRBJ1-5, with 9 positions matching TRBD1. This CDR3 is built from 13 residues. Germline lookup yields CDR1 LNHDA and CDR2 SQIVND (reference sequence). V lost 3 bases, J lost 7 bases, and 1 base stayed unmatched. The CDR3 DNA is TGTGCCAGTAGTATGGGGACAGGGCAGCCCCAGCATTTT. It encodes CASSMGTGQPQHF.

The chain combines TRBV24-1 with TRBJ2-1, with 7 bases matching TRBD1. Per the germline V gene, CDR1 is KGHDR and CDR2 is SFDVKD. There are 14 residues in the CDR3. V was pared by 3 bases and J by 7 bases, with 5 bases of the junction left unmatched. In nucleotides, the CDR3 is TGTGCCACCAGTGATCCCTCGACAGGGAATGAGCAGTTCTTC. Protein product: CATSDPSTGNEQFF.

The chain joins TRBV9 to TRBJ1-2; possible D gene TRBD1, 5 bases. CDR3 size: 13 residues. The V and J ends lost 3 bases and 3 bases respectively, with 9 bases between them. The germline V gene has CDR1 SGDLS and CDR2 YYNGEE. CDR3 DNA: TGTGCCAGCAGCGCGCAGGGTGACTATGGCTACACCTTC. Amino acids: CASSAQGDYGYTF.

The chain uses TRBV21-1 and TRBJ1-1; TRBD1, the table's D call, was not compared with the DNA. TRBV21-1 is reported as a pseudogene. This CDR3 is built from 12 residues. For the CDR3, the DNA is TGTGCCAGCAGCAAAAGAGGGGGAGTAGGTTTCTTT. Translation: CASSKRGGVGFF.

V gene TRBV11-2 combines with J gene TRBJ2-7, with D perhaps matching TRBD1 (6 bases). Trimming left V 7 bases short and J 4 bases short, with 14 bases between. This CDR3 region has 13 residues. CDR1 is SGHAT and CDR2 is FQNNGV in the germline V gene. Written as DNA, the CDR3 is TGTGCCAGCACCACCGCCCAGGGGTACGAGCAGTACTTC. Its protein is CASTTAQGYEQYF.

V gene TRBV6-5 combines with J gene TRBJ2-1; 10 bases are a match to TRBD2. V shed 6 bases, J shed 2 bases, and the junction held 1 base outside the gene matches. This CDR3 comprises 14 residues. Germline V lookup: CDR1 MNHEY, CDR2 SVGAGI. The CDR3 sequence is CASRSGGAYNEQFF. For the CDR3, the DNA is TGTGCCAGCAGAAGCGGGGGGGCCTACAATGAGCAGTTCTTC.

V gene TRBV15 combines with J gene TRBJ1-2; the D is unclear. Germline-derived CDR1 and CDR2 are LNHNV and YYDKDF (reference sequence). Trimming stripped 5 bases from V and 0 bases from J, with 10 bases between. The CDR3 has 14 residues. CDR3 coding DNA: TGTGCCACCAGCGCGCGGGGTCCTAACTATGGCTACACCTTC. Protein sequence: CATSARGPNYGYTF.

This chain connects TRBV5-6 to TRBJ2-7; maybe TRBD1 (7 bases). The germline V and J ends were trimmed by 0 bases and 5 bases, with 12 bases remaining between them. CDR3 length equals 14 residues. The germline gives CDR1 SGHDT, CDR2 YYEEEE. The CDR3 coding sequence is TGTGCCAGCAGCTTGGTTGGAGGGGGCAACGAGCAGTACTTC. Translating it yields CASSLVGGGNEQYF.

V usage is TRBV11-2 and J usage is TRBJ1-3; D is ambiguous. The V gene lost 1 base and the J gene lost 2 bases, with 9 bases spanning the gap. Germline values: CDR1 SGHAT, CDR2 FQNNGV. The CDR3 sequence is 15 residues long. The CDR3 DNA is TGTGCCAGCAGCTTAGGTCGGGGTGCTGGAAACACCATATATTTT. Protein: CASSLGRGAGNTIYF. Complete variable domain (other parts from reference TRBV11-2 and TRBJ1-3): EAGVAQSPRYKIIEKRQSVAFWCNPISGHATLYWYQQILGQGPKLLIQFQNNGVVDDSQLPKDRFSAERLKGVDSTLKIQPAKLEDSAVYLCASSLGRGAGNTIYFGEGSWLTVV.

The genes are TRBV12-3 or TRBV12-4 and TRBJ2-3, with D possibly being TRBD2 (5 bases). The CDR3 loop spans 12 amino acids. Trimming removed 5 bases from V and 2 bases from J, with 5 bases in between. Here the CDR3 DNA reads TGTGCCAGCAGTCGGGACACAGATACGCAGTATTTT. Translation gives CASSRDTDTQYF.

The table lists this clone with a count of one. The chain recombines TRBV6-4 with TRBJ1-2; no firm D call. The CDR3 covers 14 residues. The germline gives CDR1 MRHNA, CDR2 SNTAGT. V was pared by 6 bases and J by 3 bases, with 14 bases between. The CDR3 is CASSEAGTDYGYTF. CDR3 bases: TGTGCCAGCAGCGAGGCGGGCACAGACTATGGCTACACCTTC.

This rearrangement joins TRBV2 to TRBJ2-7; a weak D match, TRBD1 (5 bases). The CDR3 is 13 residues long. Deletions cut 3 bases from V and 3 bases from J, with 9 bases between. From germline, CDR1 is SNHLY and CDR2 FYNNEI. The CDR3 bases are TGTGCCAGCAGTGAGACAGAGAACTACGAGCAGTACTTC. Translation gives CASSETENYEQYF. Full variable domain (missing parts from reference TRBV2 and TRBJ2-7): EPEVTQTPSHQVTQMGQEVILRCVPISNHLYFYWYRQILGQKVEFLVSFYNNEISEKSEIFDDQFSVERPDGSNFTLKIRSTKLEDSAMYFCASSETENYEQYFGPGTRLTVT.

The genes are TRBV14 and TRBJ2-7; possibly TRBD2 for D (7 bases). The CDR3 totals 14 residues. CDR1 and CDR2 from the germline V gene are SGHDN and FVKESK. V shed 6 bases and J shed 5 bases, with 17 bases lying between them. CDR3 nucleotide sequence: TGTGCCAGCAGGCAGAGTGGGGGGGGCCACGAGCAGTACTTC. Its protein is CASRQSGGGHEQYF.

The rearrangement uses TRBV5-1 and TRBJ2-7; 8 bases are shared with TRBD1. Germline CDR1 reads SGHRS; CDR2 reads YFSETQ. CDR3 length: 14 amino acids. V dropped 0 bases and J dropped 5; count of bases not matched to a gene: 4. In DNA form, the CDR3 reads TGCGCCAGCAGCTTGGGGACAGGGAAGGACGAGCAGTACTTC. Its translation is CASSLGTGKDEQYF. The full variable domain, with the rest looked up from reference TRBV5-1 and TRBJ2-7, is KAGVTQTPRYLIKTRGQQVTLSCSPISGHRSVSWYQQTPGQGLQFLFEYFSETQRNKGNFPGRFSGRQFSNSRSEMNVSTLELGDSALYLCASSLGTGKDEQYFGPGTRLTVT.

In DNA, the CDR3 is TGTGCCAGCAGCTTAGGCTGGGAGTCAGATACGCAGTATTTT. It encodes CASSLGWESDTQYF. The V call is TRBV11-3, the J call TRBJ2-3, with TRBD2 as a possible D gene (5 bases). Germline CDR1 reads SGHNT; CDR2 reads YENEEA. V lost 1 base, J lost 4 bases, and 9 bases lay in between. The CDR3 is made up of 14 amino acids.

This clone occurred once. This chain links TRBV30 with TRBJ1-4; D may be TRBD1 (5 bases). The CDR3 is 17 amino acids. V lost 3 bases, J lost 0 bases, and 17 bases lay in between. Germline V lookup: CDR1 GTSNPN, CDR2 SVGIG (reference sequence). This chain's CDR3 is CAWRGGKRDPTNEKLFF. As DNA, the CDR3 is TGTGCCTGGAGGGGGGGAAAAAGGGACCCAACTAATGAAAAACTGTTTTTT.

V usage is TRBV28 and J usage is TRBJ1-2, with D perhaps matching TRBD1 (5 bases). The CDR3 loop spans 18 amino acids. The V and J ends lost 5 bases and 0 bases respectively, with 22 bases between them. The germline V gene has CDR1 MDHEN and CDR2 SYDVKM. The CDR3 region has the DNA TGTGCCAGCAGTAACGTAAAGACAGACACCGGAGCTAACTATGGCTACACCTTC. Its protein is CASSNVKTDTGANYGYTF.